This T cell receptor beta chain was sequenced in a study of lymphopenia after photon versus proton radiotherapy (dated by TCRdb to between 2018 and 2021). Regarding the complete study: In patients with gastrointestinal tumors who developed high-grade lymphopenia, the study compared the immunological effects of photon radiation therapy with those of proton radiation therapy. The roughly 18 patients in the cohort had gastrointestinal tumors, were treated with either photon or proton therapy, and subsequently developed lymphopenia. The goal of the study was to describe how the two radiation modalities differ in their effects on the immune system.

Overall results and qualifications from the work: The survival association was examined only in patients who died, and the authors described better survival with proton therapy as a possibility, not as a demonstrated result. After the lymphocyte count nadir, repertoires from photon-treated patients showed oligoclonal expansion, particularly of CD8+ Temra cells, and this expansion drove the decline in diversity. During treatment, patients who received proton therapy stayed relatively stable, whereas patients who received photon therapy lost naive T cells and TCR diversity and gained effector/memory populations. Across the cohort, among patients who died, a greater drop in TCR diversity after the nadir was inversely correlated with overall survival time.

Including the terminal cysteine and phenylalanine, the CDR3 comprises 12 residues. This entry keeps only the CDR3 DNA: 36 bases, framed from base 1. Deletion took 2 bases off V and 7 bases off J, with a span of 6 bases between the germline ends. Taken from the germline V gene, the CDR1 and CDR2 loops are MGHDK and SYGVNS. Library prep was done by the immunoSEQ multiplex PCR assay. Deep sequencing of rearranged TCR beta loci, alongside multiparametric flow cytometry, was used to profile T cell repertoires. Here the immuneACCESS table is served through TCRdb, limited to in-frame sequences with V and J called. Missing clones are a known gap in these copies; in checked studies unresolved V genes cover under half, and the rest lacks a known reason. This sample is represented by several thousand clones; roughly 88% of them were singletons. The leading ten clones occupy roughly 22% of the sample. This clone was seen just once. This clone's antigen is unknown. No much larger clonotype is one base removed from it; base qualities were not supplied.

The source of this sequence is a man at least 80 years old with cholangiocarcinoma. The chain couples TRBV25-1 to TRBJ2-4; the D gene is unclear. The specimen comprised peripheral blood, sampled from a patient treated with photon-based radiotherapy. The base sequence is TGTGCCAGCAGTGAACGGACCAACATTCAGTACTTC. This yields the protein CASSERTNIQYF.